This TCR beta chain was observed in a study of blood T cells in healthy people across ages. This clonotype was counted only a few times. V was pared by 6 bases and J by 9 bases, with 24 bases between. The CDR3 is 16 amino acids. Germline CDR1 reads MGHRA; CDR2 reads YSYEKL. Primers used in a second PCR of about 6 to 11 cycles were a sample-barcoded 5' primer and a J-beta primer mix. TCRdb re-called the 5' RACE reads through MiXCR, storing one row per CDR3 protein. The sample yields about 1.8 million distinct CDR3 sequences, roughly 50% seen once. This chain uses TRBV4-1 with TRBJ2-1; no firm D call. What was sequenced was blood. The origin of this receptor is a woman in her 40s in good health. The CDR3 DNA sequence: TGCGCCAGCAGGGATCTCGTTTCGTCATCTGATGGTGAGCAGTTCTTC. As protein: CASRDLVSSSDGEQFF.